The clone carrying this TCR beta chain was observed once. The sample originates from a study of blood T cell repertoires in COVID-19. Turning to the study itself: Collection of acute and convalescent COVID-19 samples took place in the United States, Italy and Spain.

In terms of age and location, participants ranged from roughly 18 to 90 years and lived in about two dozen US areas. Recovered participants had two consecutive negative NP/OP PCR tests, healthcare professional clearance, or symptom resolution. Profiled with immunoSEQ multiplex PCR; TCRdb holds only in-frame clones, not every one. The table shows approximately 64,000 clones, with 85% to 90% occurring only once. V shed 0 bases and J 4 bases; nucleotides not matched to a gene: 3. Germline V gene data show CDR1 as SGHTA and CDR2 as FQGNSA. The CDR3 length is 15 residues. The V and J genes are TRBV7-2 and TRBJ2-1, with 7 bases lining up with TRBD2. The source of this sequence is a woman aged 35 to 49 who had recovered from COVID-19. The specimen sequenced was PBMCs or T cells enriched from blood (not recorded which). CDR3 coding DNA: TGTGCCAGCAGCTTAGCGGGGGGGATTTACAATGAGCAGTTCTTC. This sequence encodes CASSLAGGIYNEQFF.